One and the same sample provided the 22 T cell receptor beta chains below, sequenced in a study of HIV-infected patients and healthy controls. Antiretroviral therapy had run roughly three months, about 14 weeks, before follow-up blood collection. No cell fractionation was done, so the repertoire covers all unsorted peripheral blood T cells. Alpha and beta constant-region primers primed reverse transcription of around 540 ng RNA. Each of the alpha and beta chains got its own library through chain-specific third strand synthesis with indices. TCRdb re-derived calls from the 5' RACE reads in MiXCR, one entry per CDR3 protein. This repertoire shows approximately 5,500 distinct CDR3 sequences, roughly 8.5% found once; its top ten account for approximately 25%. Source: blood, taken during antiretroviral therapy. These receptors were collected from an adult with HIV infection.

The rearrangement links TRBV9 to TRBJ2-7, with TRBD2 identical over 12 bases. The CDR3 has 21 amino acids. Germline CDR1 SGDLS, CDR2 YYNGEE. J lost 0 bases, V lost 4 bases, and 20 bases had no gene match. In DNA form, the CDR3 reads TGTGCCAGCAGCCCTACGACTAGCGGGGGCCGCCGGAACCCGAGCTCCTACGAGCAGTACTTC. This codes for CASSPTTSGGRRNPSSYEQYF.

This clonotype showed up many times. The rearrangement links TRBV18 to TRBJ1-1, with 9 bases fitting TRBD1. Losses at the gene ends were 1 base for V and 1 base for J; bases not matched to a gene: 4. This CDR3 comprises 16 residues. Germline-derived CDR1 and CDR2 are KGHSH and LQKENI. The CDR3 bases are TGTGCCAGCTCACCACGAAAACAGGGGGCGAACACTGAAGCTTTCTTT. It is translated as CASSPRKQGANTEAFF.

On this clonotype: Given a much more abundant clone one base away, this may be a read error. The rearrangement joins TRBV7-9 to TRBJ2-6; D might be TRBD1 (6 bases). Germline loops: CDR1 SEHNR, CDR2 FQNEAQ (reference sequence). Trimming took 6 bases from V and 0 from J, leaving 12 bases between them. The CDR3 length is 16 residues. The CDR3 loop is CASRQGWYSGANVLTF. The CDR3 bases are TGTGCCAGCAGGCAGGGGTGGTACTCTGGGGCCAACGTCCTGACTTTC. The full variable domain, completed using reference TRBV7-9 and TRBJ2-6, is DTGVSQNPRHKITKRGQNVTFRCDPISEHNRLYWYRQTLGQGPEFLTYFQNEAQLEKSRLLSDRFSAERPKGSFSTLEIQRTEQGDSAMYLCASRQGWYSGANVLTFGAGSRLTVL.

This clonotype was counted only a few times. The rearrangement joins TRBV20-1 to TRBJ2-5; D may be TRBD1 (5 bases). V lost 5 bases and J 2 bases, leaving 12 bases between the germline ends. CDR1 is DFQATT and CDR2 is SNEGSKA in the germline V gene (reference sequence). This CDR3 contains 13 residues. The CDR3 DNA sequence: TGCAGTGCTCTCGGAGACAGACAAGAGACCCAGTACTTC. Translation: CSALGDRQETQYF.

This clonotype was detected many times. In DNA form, the CDR3 reads TGTGCCAGCAGCCTCACGCCGACCGGGAGGAGTGAAAAACTGTTTTTT. This codes for CASSLTPTGRSEKLFF. The genes are TRBV5-5 and TRBJ1-4; D is ambiguous. Germline V gives CDR1 SGHKS, CDR2 YYEKEE (reference sequence). The V end was cut by 4 bases, the J end by 7 bases, with 20 bases between. This CDR3 comprises 16 residues.

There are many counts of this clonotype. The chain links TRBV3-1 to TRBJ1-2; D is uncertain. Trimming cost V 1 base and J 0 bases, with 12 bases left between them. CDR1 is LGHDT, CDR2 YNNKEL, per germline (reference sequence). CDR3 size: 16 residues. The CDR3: CASSQGITVANYGYTF. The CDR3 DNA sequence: TGTGCCAGCAGCCAAGGAATAACAGTAGCTAACTATGGCTACACCTTC.

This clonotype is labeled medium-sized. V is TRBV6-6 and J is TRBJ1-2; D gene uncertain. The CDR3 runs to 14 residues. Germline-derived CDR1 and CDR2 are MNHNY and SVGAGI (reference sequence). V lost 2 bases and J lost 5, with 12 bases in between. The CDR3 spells CASSYAASPYGYTF. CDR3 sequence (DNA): TGTGCCAGCAGTTACGCGGCCAGTCCTTATGGCTACACCTTC.

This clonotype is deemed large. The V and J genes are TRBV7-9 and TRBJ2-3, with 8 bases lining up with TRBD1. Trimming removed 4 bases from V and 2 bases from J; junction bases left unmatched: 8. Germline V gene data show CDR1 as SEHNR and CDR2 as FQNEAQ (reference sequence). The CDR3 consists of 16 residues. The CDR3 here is CASSSPTGQATDTQYF. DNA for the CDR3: TGTGCCAGCAGCTCTCCCACGGGACAGGCCACAGATACGCAGTATTTT.

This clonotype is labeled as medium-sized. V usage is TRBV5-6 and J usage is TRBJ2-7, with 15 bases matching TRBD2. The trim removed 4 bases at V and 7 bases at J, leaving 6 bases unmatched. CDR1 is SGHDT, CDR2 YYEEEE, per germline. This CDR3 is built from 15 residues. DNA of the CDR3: TGTGCCAGCAGCCCGGAAGGACTAGCGGGGGGGGAGCAGTACTTC. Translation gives CASSPEGLAGGEQYF.

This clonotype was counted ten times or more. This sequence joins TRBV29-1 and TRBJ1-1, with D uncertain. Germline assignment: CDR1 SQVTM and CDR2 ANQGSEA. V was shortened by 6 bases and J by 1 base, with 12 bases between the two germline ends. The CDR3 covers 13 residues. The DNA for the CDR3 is TGCAGCGTGGGGAGACACACGAACACTGAAGCTTTCTTT. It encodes CSVGRHTNTEAFF.

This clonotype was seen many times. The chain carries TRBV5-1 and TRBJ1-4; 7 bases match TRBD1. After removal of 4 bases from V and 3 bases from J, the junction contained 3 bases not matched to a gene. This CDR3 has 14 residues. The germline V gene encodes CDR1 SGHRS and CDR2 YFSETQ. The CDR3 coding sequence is TGCGCCAGCAGCGACGGGACAGCTAATGAAAAACTGTTTTTT. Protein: CASSDGTANEKLFF.

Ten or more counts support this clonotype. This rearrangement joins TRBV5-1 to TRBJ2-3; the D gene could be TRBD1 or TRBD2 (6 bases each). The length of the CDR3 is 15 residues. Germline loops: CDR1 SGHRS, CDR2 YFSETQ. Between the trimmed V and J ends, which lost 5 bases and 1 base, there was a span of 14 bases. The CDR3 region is CASSSGASRTDTQYF. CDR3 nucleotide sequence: TGCGCCAGCAGTTCGGGGGCTTCCCGCACAGATACGCAGTATTTT.

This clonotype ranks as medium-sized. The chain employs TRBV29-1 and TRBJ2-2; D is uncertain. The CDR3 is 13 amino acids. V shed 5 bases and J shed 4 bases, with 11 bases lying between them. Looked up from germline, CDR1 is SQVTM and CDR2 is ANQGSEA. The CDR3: CSVSRVLTGELFF. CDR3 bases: TGCAGCGTTAGCCGAGTGCTCACCGGGGAGCTGTTTTTT.

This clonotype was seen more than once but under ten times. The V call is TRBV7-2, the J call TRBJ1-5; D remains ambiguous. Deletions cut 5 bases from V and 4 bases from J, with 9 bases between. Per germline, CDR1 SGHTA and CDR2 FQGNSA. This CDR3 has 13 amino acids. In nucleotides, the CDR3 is TGTGCCAGCAGCCCGGACTGGAATCAGCCCCAGCATTTT. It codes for CASSPDWNQPQHF.

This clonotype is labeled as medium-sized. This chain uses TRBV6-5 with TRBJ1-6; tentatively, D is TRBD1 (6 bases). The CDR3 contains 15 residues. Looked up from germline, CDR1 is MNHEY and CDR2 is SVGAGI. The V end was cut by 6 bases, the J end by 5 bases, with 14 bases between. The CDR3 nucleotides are TGTGCCAGCAGACTCCGGGACACGAATAATTCACCCCTCCACTTT. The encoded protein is CASRLRDTNNSPLHF.

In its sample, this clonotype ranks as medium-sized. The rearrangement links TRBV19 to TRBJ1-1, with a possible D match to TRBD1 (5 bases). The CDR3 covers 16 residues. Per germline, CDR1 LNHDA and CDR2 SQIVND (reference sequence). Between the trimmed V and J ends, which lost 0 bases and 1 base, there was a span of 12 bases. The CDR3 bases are TGTGCCAGTAGTATAGATCGGAGGGGCACGAACACTGAAGCTTTCTTT. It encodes CASSIDRRGTNTEAFF.

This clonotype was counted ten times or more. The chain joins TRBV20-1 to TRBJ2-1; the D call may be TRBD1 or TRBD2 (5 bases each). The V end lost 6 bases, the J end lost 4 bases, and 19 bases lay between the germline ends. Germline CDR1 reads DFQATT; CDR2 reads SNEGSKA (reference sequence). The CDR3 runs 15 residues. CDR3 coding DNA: TGCAGTGCCACAAAGCCGGGACCCAGTTACAATGAGCAGTTCTTC. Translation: CSATKPGPSYNEQFF.

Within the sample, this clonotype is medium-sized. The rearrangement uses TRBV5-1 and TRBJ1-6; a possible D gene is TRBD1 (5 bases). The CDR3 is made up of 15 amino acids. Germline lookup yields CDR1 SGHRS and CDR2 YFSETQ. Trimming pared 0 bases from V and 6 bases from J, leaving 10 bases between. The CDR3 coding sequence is TGCGCCAGCAGCTTGGTGGGGGGTGTTAATTCACCCCTCCACTTT. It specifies CASSLVGGVNSPLHF.

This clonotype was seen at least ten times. The CDR3 DNA reads as TGTGCCAGCAGGCCTGCCGGATTTAGCTCCTACGAGCAGTACTTC. Amino acids: CASRPAGFSSYEQYF. V and J are TRBV2 and TRBJ2-7; D is unclear. Germline V lookup: CDR1 SNHLY, CDR2 FYNNEI. The ends were cut back, 6 bases at V and 0 bases at J, with 15 bases in the middle. The CDR3 contains 15 residues.

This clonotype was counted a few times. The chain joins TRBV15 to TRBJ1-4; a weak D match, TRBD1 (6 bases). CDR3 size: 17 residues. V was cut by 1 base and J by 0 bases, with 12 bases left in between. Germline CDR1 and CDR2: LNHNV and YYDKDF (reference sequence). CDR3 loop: CATSRGGAASTNEKLFF. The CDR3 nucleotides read TGTGCCACCAGCAGAGGGGGGGCAGCTTCAACTAATGAAAAACTGTTTTTT.

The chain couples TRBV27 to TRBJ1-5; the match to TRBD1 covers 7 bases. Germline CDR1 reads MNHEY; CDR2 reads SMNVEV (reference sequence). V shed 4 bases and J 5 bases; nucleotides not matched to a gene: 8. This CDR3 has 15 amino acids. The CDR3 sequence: CASSSGQGGYQPQHF. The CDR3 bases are TGTGCCAGCAGTTCTGGGCAGGGGGGGTATCAGCCCCAGCATTTT.

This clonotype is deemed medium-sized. The CDR3 nucleotides are TGTGCCAGCAGCTTAGAGCAGGTTTTGAACACTGAAGCTTTCTTT. As protein: CASSLEQVLNTEAFF. This chain links TRBV7-6 with TRBJ1-1; no clear D. Trimming took off 1 base at V and 0 bases at J, with 9 bases between the two ends. This CDR3 is 15 amino acids long. Germline CDR1 SGHVS, CDR2 FNYEAQ. Looking up the rest from reference TRBV7-6 and TRBJ1-1 gives the full variable domain: GAGVSQSPRYKVTKRGQDVALRCDPISGHVSLYWYRQALGQGPEFLTYFNYEAQQDKSGLPNDRFSAERPEGSISTLTIQRTEQRDSAMYRCASSLEQVLNTEAFFGQGTRLTVV.